A single sample is the source of the 25 T cell receptor beta chains below, sequenced in a study of blood T cell repertoires in COVID-19. Produced via immunoSEQ multiplex PCR; TCRdb's table is partial and in-frame only. Found here are about 68,000 clones, roughly three quarters of them singletons; the top ten hold over 9.5%. The sequencing sample was made of peripheral blood. The receptor source for this set is a human donor in a cohort sampled during active COVID-19.

The rearrangement links TRBV5-1 to TRBJ2-7, with D possibly TRBD1 on 6 matching bases. This CDR3 contains 15 residues. Trimming removed 0 bases at V and 3 bases at J, with 13 bases between. From germline, CDR1 is SGHRS and CDR2 YFSETQ. In DNA, the CDR3 is TGCGCCAGCAGCTTGGTGCAGGGGCGCATCTACGAGCAGTACTTC. Amino acids: CASSLVQGRIYEQYF.

This sequence joins TRBV5-4 and TRBJ1-6; D not certain. The CDR3 totals 16 residues. In germline, CDR1 is SGHNT, CDR2 YYREEE (reference sequence). With 5 bases removed from V and 0 bases from J, the gap between germline ends came to 12 bases. CDR3 region: CASRWQENSYNSPLHF. CDR3 nucleotides: TGTGCCAGCAGGTGGCAGGAAAACTCCTATAATTCACCCCTCCACTTT.

The V call is TRBV7-6, the J call TRBJ2-1, with TRBD2 identical over 13 bases. Germline CDR1 and CDR2: SGHVS and FNYEAQ. The CDR3 totals 18 residues. The trim removed 5 bases at V and 2 bases at J, leaving 9 bases unmatched. CDR3 sequence reads: CASSPGGLAGRAYNEQFF. Here the CDR3 DNA reads TGTGCCAGCAGCCCCGGGGGACTAGCGGGACGGGCCTACAATGAGCAGTTCTTC.

CDR3 loop: CASSVPVKETQYF. CDR3 DNA: TGTGCCAGCAGCGTGCCGGTGAAAGAGACCCAGTACTTC. J is TRBJ2-5 and V is TRBV11-2; D unresolved. V was cut by 5 bases and J by 3 bases, with 10 bases left in between. From germline, CDR1 is SGHAT and CDR2 FQNNGV. This CDR3 comprises 13 residues.

V gene TRBV19 combines with J gene TRBJ2-5, with D perhaps matching TRBD1 (6 bases). The CDR3 totals 15 residues. Trimming removed 5 bases from V and 7 bases from J, with 20 bases in between. Looked up from germline, CDR1 is LNHDA and CDR2 is SQIVND (reference sequence). The CDR3 DNA sequence: TGTGCCAGTAGTGATAGACAGGCAATGGGGGCGACCCAGTACTTC. Its translation: CASSDRQAMGATQYF.

The genes are TRBV28 and TRBJ1-1; the D gene is possibly TRBD1 (5 bases). The CDR3 loop spans 14 amino acids. V dropped 7 bases and J dropped 1 base, with 13 bases sitting between them. CDR1 and CDR2 from the germline V gene are MDHEN and SYDVKM. In nucleotides, the CDR3 is TGTGCCAGCACGGGGGGGAGCCCGAACACTGAAGCTTTCTTT. This sequence encodes CASTGGSPNTEAFF.

This clone was observed once. This chain uses TRBV18 with TRBJ2-1; TRBD2 is a possible D gene (5 bases). CDR1 KGHSH and CDR2 LQKENI come from the germline V gene. Deletions cut 2 bases from V and 0 bases from J, with 11 bases between. The CDR3 runs to 16 residues. CDR3: CASSPGGVGSYNEQFF. CDR3 nucleotides: TGTGCCAGCTCACCAGGAGGTGTAGGCTCCTACAATGAGCAGTTCTTC.

The rearrangement joins TRBV6-2 or TRBV6-3 to TRBJ1-2; 9 nucleotides align to TRBD1. Germline lookup yields CDR1 MNHEY and CDR2 SVGEGT. The CDR3 is 14 amino acids. Germline trimming cut 5 bases from V and 5 bases from J; bases unmatched to any gene: 6. The CDR3 nucleotides are TGTGCCAGCAGTCCCTTCGGACAGGGGTATGGCTACACCTTC. This gives the protein CASSPFGQGYGYTF.

This sequence joins TRBV6-5 and TRBJ2-2; a possible D gene is TRBD1 (6 bases). The germline V gene has CDR1 MNHEY and CDR2 SVGAGI. The CDR3 runs to 14 residues. V lost 0 bases and J 5 bases, leaving 7 bases between the germline ends. CDR3 sequence reads: CASSYSQGTGELFF. The DNA for the CDR3 is TGTGCCAGCAGTTACTCTCAGGGGACCGGGGAGCTGTTTTTT.

The J gene is TRBJ2-1, the V gene TRBV6-6; maybe TRBD1 (6 bases). V dropped 8 bases and J dropped 6 bases, with 17 bases sitting between them. Germline-derived CDR1 and CDR2 are MNHNY and SVGAGI (reference sequence). The CDR3 sequence is 14 residues long. This chain's CDR3 is CASLVSGTLNEQFF. The CDR3 coding sequence is TGTGCCAGCCTGGTGTCAGGGACACTCAATGAGCAGTTCTTC.

J is TRBJ2-7 and V is TRBV15; 7 bases line up with TRBD1. Losses at the gene ends were 5 bases for V and 5 bases for J; bases not matched to a gene: 3. Germline-derived CDR1 and CDR2 are LNHNV and YYDKDF (reference sequence). The CDR3 length is 12 residues. The DNA for the CDR3 is TGTGCCACCAGCCTGGGACAGAACGAGCAGTACTTC. Translation gives CATSLGQNEQYF. Supplemented by reference TRBV15 and TRBJ2-7, the full variable domain reads DAMVIQNPRYQVTQFGKPVTLSCSQTLNHNVMYWYQQKSSQAPKLLFHYYDKDFNNEADTPDNFQSRRPNTSFCFLDIRSPGLGDTAMYLCATSLGQNEQYFGPGTRLTVT.

The rearrangement links TRBV6-6 to TRBJ2-3; TRBD2 agrees at 9 bases. Germline V gene data show CDR1 as MNHNY and CDR2 as SVGAGI (reference sequence). The trim removed 8 bases at V and 4 bases at J, leaving 10 bases unmatched. This CDR3 region has 15 residues. The CDR3: CASCTSLAGPDTQYF. The CDR3 DNA reads TGTGCCAGCTGCACCTCGCTAGCGGGACCAGATACGCAGTATTTT.

This chain joins TRBV4-3 and TRBJ2-4, with 7 nucleotides matching TRBD2. Germline assignment: CDR1 LGHNA and CDR2 YSLEER. V dropped 4 bases and J dropped 0; count of bases not matched to a gene: 3. This CDR3 is 15 amino acids long. The CDR3 here is CASSRGRGAKNIQYF. Written as DNA, the CDR3 is TGCGCCAGCAGCCGAGGGAGGGGAGCCAAAAACATTCAGTACTTC.

The V gene is TRBV6-5, the J gene TRBJ1-5; no definite D call. The CDR3 consists of 14 residues. Germline V gene data show CDR1 as MNHEY and CDR2 as SVGAGI. With 8 bases removed from V and 7 bases from J, the gap between germline ends came to 18 bases. The chain's CDR3 is CASRKGGVVQPQHF. CDR3 nucleotides: TGTGCCAGCCGCAAGGGCGGGGTTGTACAGCCCCAGCATTTT.

The chain employs TRBV7-8 and TRBJ2-1, with D possibly being TRBD1 (5 bases). V dropped 5 bases and J dropped 6 bases, with 17 bases sitting between them. Germline CDR1 and CDR2: SGHVS and FQNEAQ. This CDR3 spans 15 amino acids. CDR3 bases: TGTGCCAGCAGCCCAAGCTTCCCGACAGTCAATGAGCAGTTCTTC. Translating gives CASSPSFPTVNEQFF.

The chain recombines TRBV6-5 with TRBJ1-5; perhaps TRBD1 as D (5 bases). CDR3 length: 16 amino acids. V lost 4 bases, J lost 2 bases, and 15 bases lay in between. Germline CDR1 is MNHEY and CDR2 is SVGAGI. Here the CDR3 DNA reads TGTGCCAGCAGTTCCGGGACGGGAGTGGGCAATCAGCCCCAGCATTTT. This gives the protein CASSSGTGVGNQPQHF.

J is TRBJ2-5 and V is TRBV12-3 or TRBV12-4, with TRBD2 as a possible D gene (5 bases). The CDR3 is 13 residues long. Trimming shortened V by 0 bases and J by 5 bases, and 7 bases separated the two germline ends. Here the CDR3 reads CASSLARGETQYF. CDR3 sequence (DNA): TGTGCCAGCAGTTTAGCGAGAGGGGAGACCCAGTACTTC.

The V and J genes are TRBV6-6 and TRBJ1-2, with TRBD1 as a possible D gene (6 bases). CDR1 MNHNY and CDR2 SVGAGI come from the germline V gene (reference sequence). The V end lost 10 bases, the J end lost 4 bases, and 13 bases lay between the germline ends. CDR3 length equals 12 residues. The CDR3 reads CAITGRAYGYTF. As DNA, the CDR3 is TGTGCCATAACAGGGCGCGCCTATGGCTACACCTTC.

This clone was detected once. This rearrangement joins TRBV11-2 to TRBJ2-7, with D perhaps matching TRBD2 (7 bases). This CDR3 contains 13 residues. V was shortened by 3 bases and J by 4 bases, with 10 bases between the two germline ends. CDR1 and CDR2 (germline): SGHAT, FQNNGV. In DNA, the CDR3 is TGTGCCAGCAGCTTGGGGGGGCGGTACGAGCAGTACGTC. This codes for CASSLGGRYEQYV.

This clone has only a few counts. This chain connects TRBV19 to TRBJ1-6, with 8 bases fitting TRBD1. Germline V gives CDR1 LNHDA, CDR2 SQIVND (reference sequence). V lost 3 bases to trimming and J lost 10 bases; unmatched junction nucleotides: 14. The CDR3 totals 17 residues. The CDR3: CASSIPPRGRGVSPLHF. CDR3 nucleotide sequence: TGTGCCAGTAGTATCCCGCCCAGGGGGCGCGGAGTATCACCCCTCCACTTT.

V usage is TRBV18 and J usage is TRBJ2-2; TRBD2 agrees at 7 bases. Germline V gene lookup returns CDR1 KGHSH and CDR2 LQKENI. J gave up 4 bases and V 3 bases, and 8 bases lay outside the gene matches. This CDR3 contains 16 residues. The CDR3 is CASSPGGSRITGELFF. The CDR3 region has the DNA TGTGCCAGCTCACCTGGCGGGAGTCGTATCACCGGGGAGCTGTTTTTT.

The rearrangement joins TRBV10-2 to TRBJ2-1; tentative D call: TRBD1 (6 bases). The CDR3 runs 14 residues. V was cut by 3 bases and J by 8 bases, with 14 bases left in between. Per germline, CDR1 WSHSY and CDR2 SAAADI. The CDR3 protein is CASSDTGNRDEQFF. The CDR3 coding sequence is TGCGCCAGCAGTGATACAGGGAACAGGGATGAGCAGTTCTTC.

The chain joins TRBV2 to TRBJ1-1; 9 bases map to TRBD1. The ends lost 6 bases at V and 4 bases at J; junction bases unmatched: 6. Germline-derived CDR1 and CDR2 are SNHLY and FYNNEI. CDR3 length: 14 residues. The DNA of the CDR3 is TGTGCCAGCAGAAACAGGGGGCTCGGCACTGAAGCTTTCTTT. Translation gives CASRNRGLGTEAFF.

This rearrangement joins TRBV9 to TRBJ1-3; perhaps TRBD1 as D (5 bases). The CDR3 has 16 amino acids. Trimming removed 3 bases at V and 4 bases at J, with 17 bases between. The germline CDR1 and CDR2 sequences are SGDLS and YYNGEE. The CDR3 loop is CASSGSDGARGNTIYF. For the CDR3, the DNA is TGTGCCAGCAGCGGCAGTGATGGGGCCAGGGGAAACACCATATATTTT.

The rearrangement links TRBV4-2 to TRBJ1-5; the match to TRBD1 covers 7 bases. After removal of 2 bases from V and 7 bases from J, the junction contained 8 bases not matched to a gene. Germline CDR1 and CDR2: LGHNA and YNFKEQ. This CDR3 has 15 residues. The CDR3 coding sequence is TGTGCCAGCAGCCAATCGGAGGAGGGGGCCCAGCCCCAGCATTTT. This sequence encodes CASSQSEEGAQPQHF.